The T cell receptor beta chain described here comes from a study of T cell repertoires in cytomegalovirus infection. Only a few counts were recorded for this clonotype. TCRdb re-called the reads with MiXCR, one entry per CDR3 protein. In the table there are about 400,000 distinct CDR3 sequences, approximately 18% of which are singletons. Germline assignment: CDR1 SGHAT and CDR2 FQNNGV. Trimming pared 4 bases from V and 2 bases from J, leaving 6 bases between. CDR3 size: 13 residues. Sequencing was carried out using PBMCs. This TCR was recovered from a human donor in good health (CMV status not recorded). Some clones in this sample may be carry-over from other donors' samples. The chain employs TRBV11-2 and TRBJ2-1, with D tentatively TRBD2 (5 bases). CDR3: CASSWTAYNEQFF. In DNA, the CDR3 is TGTGCCAGCAGCTGGACTGCCTACAATGAGCAGTTCTTC.